The 14 T cell receptor beta chains presented below share a single source sample, sequenced in a study of blood T cells in healthy people across ages. Using a J-beta primer mix together with a sample-barcoded 5' primer, a second PCR was run for roughly 7 to 11 cycles. In TCRdb, the 5' RACE reads were re-called with MiXCR into one record per CDR3 protein. This table holds some 1.5 million distinct CDR3 sequences, roughly 27% found once. The sequencing input was blood. These receptors were taken from a woman in her twenties or thirties in good health.

V usage is TRBV6-5 and J usage is TRBJ2-7; D may match TRBD1 or TRBD2 (5 bases each). This CDR3 spans 13 amino acids. The V and J ends lost 2 bases and 6 bases respectively, with 11 bases between them. Germline V gives CDR1 MNHEY, CDR2 SVGAGI. Written as DNA, the CDR3 is TGTGCCAGCAGTTACCTGGGACGTTCCGAGCAGTACTTC. This translates into CASSYLGRSEQYF.

The sample holds one count of this clonotype. V gene TRBV7-8 combines with J gene TRBJ2-1; 12 nucleotides line up with TRBD2. The CDR3 runs 20 residues. Germline-derived CDR1 and CDR2 are SGHVS and FQNEAQ. Unmatched junction bases numbered 21, after V lost 4 bases and J lost 8 bases. The CDR3 is CASSSLFGTSGFPNGDEQFF. CDR3 DNA: TGTGCCAGCAGCTCCCTTTTTGGGACTAGCGGGTTTCCCAATGGGGATGAGCAGTTCTTC.

This clonotype was observed a few times. The chain employs TRBV2 and TRBJ2-3; D may be TRBD1 or TRBD2 (5 bases each). V dropped 7 bases and J dropped 0 bases, with 14 bases sitting between them. The length of the CDR3 is 15 residues. Germline V lookup: CDR1 SNHLY, CDR2 FYNNEI. CDR3 in amino acids: CASNRAGRSTDTQYF. CDR3 nucleotide sequence: TGTGCCAGCAACCGGGCAGGGAGAAGCACAGATACGCAGTATTTT.

V gene TRBV20-1 combines with J gene TRBJ2-1; TRBD2 agrees at 10 bases. CDR3 size: 14 residues. The V segment lost 2 bases and the J segment 9 bases; nucleotides outside the gene matches: 7. Looked up from germline, CDR1 is DFQATT and CDR2 is SNEGSKA (reference sequence). CDR3 amino acids: CSARLAGVGGEQFF. As DNA, the CDR3 is TGCAGTGCTAGACTAGCGGGGGTCGGGGGTGAGCAGTTCTTC.

The chain is built from TRBV9 and TRBJ1-1, with 11 bases aligning to TRBD1. CDR3 size: 18 residues. Germline lookup yields CDR1 SGDLS and CDR2 YYNGEE. J lost 2 bases, V lost 0 bases, and 9 bases had no gene match. The chain's CDR3 is CASSVAPGQGGTNTEAFF. The DNA of the CDR3 is TGTGCCAGCAGCGTAGCTCCGGGACAGGGGGGGACTAACACTGAAGCTTTCTTT.

The chain links TRBV5-1 to TRBJ1-1, with a weak D call TRBD1 (6 bases). Trimming cost V 4 bases and J 6 bases, with 19 bases left between them. The CDR3 runs to 15 residues. Germline CDR1 and CDR2: SGHRS and YFSETQ. CDR3 DNA: TGCGCCAGCAGCACTGACAGGTCGGGTGGTGCTGAAGCTTTCTTT. Residues: CASSTDRSGGAEAFF.

The chain has TRBV30 and TRBJ2-7; TRBD1 matches 11 bases. Matching the DNA end better, TRBJ2-5 makes the J call doubtful. The germline gives CDR1 GTSNPN, CDR2 SVGIG (reference sequence). The CDR3 covers 15 residues. The CDR3 loop reads CAWTRGQGGSETQYF. Here the CDR3 DNA reads TGTGCCTGGACCCGGGGACAGGGGGGTTCAGAGACCCAGTACTTC.

This clonotype appeared many times. The chain links TRBV29-1 to TRBJ1-4; maybe TRBD1 (5 bases). Trimming left V 2 bases short and J 13 bases short, with 14 bases between. This CDR3 comprises 12 residues. Germline V CDR1 and CDR2: SQVTM, ANQGSEA. The CDR3 loop reads CSVEHGAYRLFF. CDR3 DNA: TGCAGCGTTGAACACGGGGCCTACAGACTGTTTTTT. The full variable domain, its missing parts supplied by reference TRBV29-1 and TRBJ1-4, is SAVISQKPSRDICQRGTSLTIQCQVDSQVTMMFWYRQQPGQSLTLIATANQGSEATYESGFVIDKFPISRPNLTFSTLTVSNMSPEDSSIYLCSVEHGAYRLFFGSGTQLSVL.

The chain joins TRBV7-9 to TRBJ2-3; 7 positions match TRBD1. The junction had 8 bases not matched to a gene; V was cut back by 5 bases and J by 6 bases. The CDR3 runs 14 residues. Looked up from germline, CDR1 is SEHNR and CDR2 is FQNEAQ (reference sequence). The CDR3 protein is CASSSQGEVDTQYF. In nucleotides, the CDR3 is TGTGCCAGCAGCAGTCAGGGGGAAGTGGATACGCAGTATTTT.

The V call is TRBV29-1, the J call TRBJ2-1; either TRBD1 or TRBD2 may supply D (6 bases each). From germline, CDR1 is SQVTM and CDR2 ANQGSEA. The CDR3 has 11 amino acids. Trimming took 6 bases from V and 15 from J, leaving 18 bases between them. CDR3 amino acids: CSVAKGGHPFF. CDR3 coding DNA: TGCAGCGTCGCCAAGGGGGGCCACCCGTTCTTC.

The V gene is TRBV3-1, the J gene TRBJ2-3; the D gene is possibly TRBD2 (6 bases). CDR1 and CDR2 from the germline V gene are LGHDT and YNNKEL (reference sequence). The CDR3 sequence is 10 residues long. Trimming pared 8 bases from V and 11 bases from J, leaving 11 bases between. Written as DNA, the CDR3 is TGTGCCAGCGCTGGGGGGATGCAGTATTTT. It translates to CASAGGMQYF.

Regarding this clonotype: This may stem from a read error, because a much larger clone lies one nucleotide away. The chain uses TRBV12-3 or TRBV12-4 and TRBJ2-4, with 9 bases that match TRBD2. The ends lost 3 bases at V and 13 bases at J; junction bases unmatched: 10. The length of the CDR3 is 14 residues. CDR3 sequence reads: CASSLAGGGSEQYF. CDR3 DNA sequence: TGTGCCAGCAGTTTGGCGGGAGGGGGGTCGGAGCAGTACTTC.

This clonotype was counted at least ten times. The chain joins TRBV11-2 to TRBJ2-7; D is unresolved. This CDR3 has 13 residues. Trimming left V 8 bases short and J 0 bases short, with 11 bases between. The V gene's germline CDR1 is SGHAT and CDR2 FQNNGV. The CDR3 DNA sequence: TGTGCCAGCGGTCCAGGATTCTCCTACGAGCAGTACTTC. This encodes CASGPGFSYEQYF.

A few counts support this clonotype. The V call is TRBV7-8, the J call TRBJ2-2; no clear D. Germline V lookup: CDR1 SGHVS, CDR2 FQNEAQ. The CDR3 is 16 residues long. V was pared by 1 base and J by 0 bases, with 9 bases between. The CDR3 protein is CASSLGGVTNTGELFF. The CDR3 DNA reads TGTGCCAGCAGCTTAGGTGGGGTAACGAACACCGGGGAGCTGTTTTTT.